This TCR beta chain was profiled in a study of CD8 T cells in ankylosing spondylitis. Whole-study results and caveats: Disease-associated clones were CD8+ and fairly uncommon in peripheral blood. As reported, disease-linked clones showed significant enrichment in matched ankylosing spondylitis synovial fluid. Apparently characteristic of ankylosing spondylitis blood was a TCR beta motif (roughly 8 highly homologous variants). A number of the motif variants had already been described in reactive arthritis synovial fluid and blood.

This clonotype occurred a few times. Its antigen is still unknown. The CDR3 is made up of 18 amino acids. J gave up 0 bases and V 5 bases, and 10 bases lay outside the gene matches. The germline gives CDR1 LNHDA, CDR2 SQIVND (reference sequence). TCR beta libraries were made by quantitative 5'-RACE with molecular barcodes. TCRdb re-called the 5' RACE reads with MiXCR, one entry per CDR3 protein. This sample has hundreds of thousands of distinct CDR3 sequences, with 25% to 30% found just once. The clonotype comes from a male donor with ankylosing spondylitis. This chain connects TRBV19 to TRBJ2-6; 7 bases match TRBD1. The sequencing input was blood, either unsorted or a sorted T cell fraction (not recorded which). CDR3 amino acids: CASSSGQRRFSGANVLTF. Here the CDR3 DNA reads TGTGCCAGTAGTTCGGGACAGCGCCGATTCTCTGGGGCCAACGTCCTGACTTTC.